The sequence of this T cell receptor (beta chain) was determined in a study of T cell repertoires in cytomegalovirus infection (dated 2019 in TCRdb). About the investigation overall: The peptide stimulations were aimed at well-studied HLA-B-restricted epitopes as well as recently identified HLA-C-restricted CMV epitopes, whose presentation resists viral immunomodulation. Donor HLA type was relevant to the analysis, as public TCR beta signatures indicated carriage of CMV infection together with the matching HLA type. What the work shows at the level of the full study, not this receptor alone: The ex vivo response was dominated by HLA-C-restricted CMV-specific TCR beta clonotypes, which also provided the single most frequent clonotype in two of eight donors. In both this cohort and an independent cohort of 350 or so donors, the cumulative frequency of public TCR beta family members distinguished carriers of CMV infection plus the relevant HLA type.

The treatment or condition label, read with the paper, signifies: in vitro stimulation with specific CMV peptide epitopes to enrich CMV-specific T cells. Reads for this sample came from an Illumina HiSeq 1500. Starting from the raw public reads, TCRdb applied fastp trimming at Q25, assembled clones with MiXCR and retained in-frame beta chains. Every distinct CDR3 protein forms one entry, paired with its most common genes and DNA. A total of around 230,000 distinct CDR3 sequences appear in this sample, less than 50% of them only once. The biggest ten clones account for approximately 59% of the sample. This clonotype has a single count. Its binding antigen is unknown. Base qualities are not recorded, but no much larger clone differs from it by a single base. One read offers little support. The sequence was collected from a human donor in good health (CMV status not recorded). Some clones in this sample may be carry-over from other donors' samples. Sequences were derived from CD8+ T cells from cultured PBMCs, sampled from culture after CMV antigen stimulation.

The base sequence is TGCGCCAGCAGCCCCCCTACCTCTTCGAACACCGGGGAGCTGTTTTTT. This sequence encodes CASSPPTSSNTGELFF. The rearrangement joined TRBV5-1 to TRBJ2-2; no D gene can be assigned with confidence. Cut back by 4 bases and 0 bases, the V and J ends lie 13 bases apart. The germline V gene supplies CDR1 SGHRS and CDR2 YFSETQ. Including the terminal cysteine and phenylalanine, the CDR3 comprises 16 residues. The kept DNA is CDR3 alone, 48 bases in frame from the first base.